This entry lists 5 T cell receptor beta chains sequenced from one sample in a study of cytomegalovirus exposure and HLA in healthy donors. The PCR ran on 60 Vbeta and 13 Jbeta primers. Measured with immunoSEQ multiplex PCR; TCRdb has only the in-frame clones, and not every one. The sample holds 150,000 to 200,000 clones, 60% to 85% seen once. The sample comprised PBMCs. The origin of the receptors is a man aged 18-30 years in good health and CMV-seronegative.

The rearrangement uses TRBV6-6 and TRBJ2-2; D gene ambiguous. The CDR3 runs to 13 residues. Germline V gene sequence: CDR1 MNHNY, CDR2 SVGAGI (reference sequence). The DNA of the CDR3 is TGTGGCCACCGAGGAGCGAACACCGGGGAGCTGTTTTTT. Translated: CGHRGANTGELFF.

The chain recombines TRBV5-8 with TRBJ1-2, with TRBD1 identical over 9 bases. Germline-derived CDR1 and CDR2 are SGHTS and YDEGEE. V dropped 4 bases and J dropped 6; count of bases not matched to a gene: 7. The CDR3 is made up of 14 amino acids. CDR3 coding DNA: TGTGCCAGCAGCCCACTGGGACAGGGTCATGGCTACACCTTC. Its protein is CASSPLGQGHGYTF.

This chain joins TRBV2 and TRBJ2-3; possibly TRBD2 for D (6 bases). Germline CDR1 is SNHLY and CDR2 is FYNNEI. The CDR3 runs 14 residues. V gave up 7 bases and J gave up 0 bases, with 11 bases separating them. CDR3 nucleotides: TGTGCCAGCACCTGGAGGGGCAGCACAGATACGCAGTATTTT. Its translation: CASTWRGSTDTQYF.

This clone was seen only a few times. The chain employs TRBV18 and TRBJ1-2; 8 bases agree with TRBD1. J gave up 4 bases and V 4 bases, and 2 bases lay outside the gene matches. Looked up from germline, CDR1 is KGHSH and CDR2 is LQKENI. This CDR3 is built from 13 residues. CDR3 in amino acids: CASSQGQAYGYTF. The CDR3 nucleotides read TGTGCCAGCTCACAGGGACAGGCCTATGGCTACACCTTC.

This chain links TRBV28 with TRBJ2-2, with 12 bases fitting TRBD2. V was clipped by 8 bases and J by 4 bases; unmatched bases: 5. Germline V gene sequence: CDR1 MDHEN, CDR2 SYDVKM. The length of the CDR3 is 15 residues. DNA for the CDR3: TGTGCCAGCGAGACTAGCGGGAGATCCACCGGGGAGCTGTTTTTT. This codes for CASETSGRSTGELFF.